This entry features one TCR beta chain sequence. The antigen remains undetermined. Memory CD4+ cells were the fraction left after CD45RA+ naive selection. These data are taken from a study of shared clonotypes between healthy human individuals. Generated by immunoSEQ multiplex PCR, the TCRdb table keeps only in-frame clones and is missing some. Of about 2.3 million clones detected, approximately 93% appear once; the ten largest clones hold under 0.45%. Findings of the study overall: Rarefaction curves obtained for sorted subsets showed sequencing incomplete despite large depth. The naive CD4 repertoires of a few donors were compared, and approximately 5% of clonotypes were shared. Only blood samples were collected, and tissue repertoires likely differ.

The CDR3 sequence is 12 residues long. The germline CDR1 and CDR2 sequences are SEHNR and FQNEAQ (reference sequence). V lost 6 bases, J lost 14 bases, and 5 bases stayed unmatched. The chain links TRBV7-9 to TRBJ2-1; TRBD2 matches at 12 bases. The sample consisted of naive CD4+ T cells from PBMCs. Indicated subset: CD45RA+ positively selected. The receptor was isolated from a man between 18 and 35 years old in good health. Some clones in this sample may be carry-over from other donors' samples. The chain's CDR3 is CASSTSGRKEFF. The CDR3 coding sequence is TGTGCCAGCAGTACTAGCGGGAGGAAAGAGTTCTTC.